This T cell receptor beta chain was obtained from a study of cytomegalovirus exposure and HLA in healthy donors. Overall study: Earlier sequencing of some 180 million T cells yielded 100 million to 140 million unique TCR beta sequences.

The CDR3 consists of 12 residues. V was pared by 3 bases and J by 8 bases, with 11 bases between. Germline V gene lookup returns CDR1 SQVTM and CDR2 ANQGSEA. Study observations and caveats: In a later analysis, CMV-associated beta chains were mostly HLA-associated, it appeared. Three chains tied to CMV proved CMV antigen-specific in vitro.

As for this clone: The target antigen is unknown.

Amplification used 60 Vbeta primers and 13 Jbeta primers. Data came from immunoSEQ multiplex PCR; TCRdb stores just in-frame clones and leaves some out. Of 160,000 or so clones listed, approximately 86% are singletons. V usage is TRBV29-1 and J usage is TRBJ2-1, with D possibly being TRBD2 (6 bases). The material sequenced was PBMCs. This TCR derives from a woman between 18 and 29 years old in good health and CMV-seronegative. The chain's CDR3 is CSVDGPSDEQFF. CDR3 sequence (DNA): TGCAGCGTTGATGGGCCTAGCGATGAGCAGTTCTTC.